This T cell receptor (beta chain) was identified in a study of T cells in Graves' hyperthyroidism and ophthalmopathy. Template material for amplifying TCR beta CDR3 regions consisted of RNA transcripts. First-round RT-PCR targeting the TCR CDR3 was performed with the HTBI primer set. TCRdb re-called the multiplex PCR reads through MiXCR, storing one row per CDR3 protein. The sample shows around 570,000 distinct CDR3 sequences, roughly 21% of them seen only once. Sample: blood. The receptor's source is a man in his forties with Graves' ophthalmopathy.

CDR3 in amino acids: CASSVSGTGAYEQYF. The CDR3 region has the DNA TGCGCCAGCAGCGTTTCCGGGACAGGGGCCTACGAGCAGTACTTC. This chain uses TRBV5-1 with TRBJ2-7; TRBD1 matches 10 bases. Germline CDR1 SGHRS, CDR2 YFSETQ. The CDR3 extends over 15 amino acids. Trimming cost V 4 bases and J 2 bases; bases outside gene matches: 6.